This T cell receptor beta chain was obtained from a study of blood T cell repertoires in COVID-19. The wider study: Sources were T cells, B-cell-depleted T cells, or PBMCs; the material itself was cDNA or gDNA.

This CDR3 contains 14 residues. V shed 2 bases, J shed 1 base, and the junction held 1 base outside the gene matches. CDR1 SGDLS and CDR2 YYNGEE come from the germline V gene. The method was immunoSEQ multiplex PCR; TCRdb's version includes in-frame clones alone and lacks a portion of them. The sample has roughly 70,000 clones; more than 80% are singletons. The chain recombines TRBV9 with TRBJ2-5; 8 bases map to TRBD2. This TCR was sampled from a woman older than 75 with active or convalescent COVID-19. Source material: peripheral blood. The CDR3 loop is CASSVGLAQETQYF. For the CDR3, the DNA is TGTGCCAGCAGCGTCGGACTAGCCCAAGAGACCCAGTACTTC. Supplemented by reference TRBV9 and TRBJ2-5, the full variable domain reads DSGVTQTPKHLITATGQRVTLRCSPRSGDLSVYWYQQSLDQGLQFLIQYYNGEERAKGNILERFSAQQFPDLHSELNLSSLELGDSALYFCASSVGLAQETQYFGPGTRLLVL.